Listed here are 18 T cell receptor beta chains from one sample, sequenced in a study of human T cells and chemical hapten exposure. Indicated time point: healthy volunteer bleed at 2 weeks. Total RNA was isolated from whole blood that had not been fractionated. TCRdb itself ran the RACE reads through MiXCR, one entry per CDR3 protein. The sample consists of about 50,000 distinct CDR3 sequences, around 4.5% of them appearing once. Sequenced: whole blood. The source of these receptors is a female donor in good health. Some clones in this sample may be carry-over from other donors' samples.

This clonotype was seen only a few times. The chain carries TRBV18 and TRBJ1-5; D uncertain. The germline V gene encodes CDR1 KGHSH and CDR2 LQKENI. V lost 3 bases to trimming and J lost 0 bases, with 9 bases between them. This CDR3 has 15 residues. CDR3 nucleotides: TGTGCCAGCTCACCTAAGGCGAATAGCAATCAGCCCCAGCATTTT. It codes for CASSPKANSNQPQHF.

This clonotype was seen only a few times. The genes are TRBV2 and TRBJ1-2; a weak D match, TRBD1 (6 bases). The CDR3 length is 15 residues. The V gene lost 5 bases and the J gene lost 8 bases, with 21 bases spanning the gap. Germline V lookup: CDR1 SNHLY, CDR2 FYNNEI. Written as DNA, the CDR3 is TGTGCCAGCAGTCCCGGGGGGGCCTCCGCCCTAGGCTACACCTTC. Translation: CASSPGGASALGYTF.

This clonotype was recorded at least ten times. V and J are TRBV9 and TRBJ1-1; possibly TRBD1 for D (6 bases). The germline V gene has CDR1 SGDLS and CDR2 YYNGEE. V lost 0 bases and J lost 0, with 12 bases in between. This CDR3 has 16 residues. Written as DNA, the CDR3 is TGTGCCAGCAGCGTAGAGGGACACCCGATGAACACTGAAGCTTTCTTT. Translating gives CASSVEGHPMNTEAFF.

There are many counts of this clonotype. This chain connects TRBV18 to TRBJ1-6, with D perhaps TRBD1 (6 bases). Germline CDR1 KGHSH, CDR2 LQKENI. The CDR3 covers 14 residues. With 3 bases removed from V and 4 bases from J, the gap between germline ends came to 7 bases. The CDR3 spells CASSPGQYNSPLHF. The DNA for the CDR3 is TGTGCCAGCTCACCGGGACAATATAATTCACCCCTCCACTTT.

This clonotype came up many times. The V gene is TRBV13, the J gene TRBJ1-2, with TRBD1 matching 7 bases. Germline-derived CDR1 and CDR2 are PRHDT and FYEKMQ (reference sequence). The CDR3 has 16 residues. Unmatched junction bases numbered 11, after V lost 0 bases and J lost 7 bases. This CDR3 is CASSLGITTGSVGYTF. CDR3 nucleotide sequence: TGTGCCAGCAGCTTAGGAATTACGACAGGGTCGGTTGGCTACACCTTC.

Ten or more counts support this clonotype. The CDR3 DNA sequence: TGTGCCAGCAGCCCCCCATTCGGGGGCCAAGAGACCCAGTACTTC. Residues: CASSPPFGGQETQYF. V usage is TRBV7-8 and J usage is TRBJ2-5, with D perhaps TRBD2 (6 bases). The V end lost 5 bases, the J end lost 1 base, and 14 bases lay between the germline ends. This CDR3 spans 15 amino acids. Germline V CDR1 and CDR2: SGHVS, FQNEAQ.

This clonotype was seen a handful of times. The chain employs TRBV5-6 and TRBJ2-5; D is tentatively TRBD1 or TRBD2 (6 bases each). V was pared by 4 bases and J by 8 bases, with 21 bases between. This CDR3 comprises 15 residues. Germline V gene data show CDR1 as SGHDT and CDR2 as YYEEEE. The CDR3 loop reads CASSRGHGGDVTQYF. Here the CDR3 DNA reads TGTGCCAGCAGCCGGGGGCACGGTGGGGATGTAACCCAGTACTTC.

The chain combines TRBV19 with TRBJ2-1; D may be TRBD1 (5 bases). V gave up 5 bases and J gave up 4 bases, with 9 bases separating them. The CDR3 has 13 residues. Germline V lookup: CDR1 LNHDA, CDR2 SQIVND (reference sequence). The CDR3 bases are TGTGCCAGTAGTCCGACAGAGTACAATGAGCAGTTCTTC. This codes for CASSPTEYNEQFF.

This clonotype showed up many times. The CDR3 sequence: CASRDYAQFLGNEKLFF. As DNA, the CDR3 is TGTGCCAGCAGGGATTACGCACAGTTTCTCGGGAACGAAAAACTGTTTTTT. The rearrangement links TRBV6-6 to TRBJ1-4; D is ambiguous. The germline V and J ends were trimmed by 6 bases and 8 bases, with 25 bases remaining between them. CDR1 is MNHNY, CDR2 SVGAGI, per germline (reference sequence). The length of the CDR3 is 17 residues.

This clonotype was counted ten times or more. The chain combines TRBV29-1 with TRBJ1-1; 9 positions agree with TRBD1. CDR3 length: 16 residues. The junction had 20 bases not matched to a gene; V was cut back by 7 bases and J by 8 bases. The germline gives CDR1 SQVTM, CDR2 ANQGSEA. The CDR3 reads CSASRTTGQGRREAFF. The CDR3 nucleotides read TGCAGCGCAAGCCGAACAACGGGACAGGGCCGCCGGGAAGCTTTCTTT.

The rearrangement joins TRBV25-1 to TRBJ2-1, with a possible D match to TRBD1 (6 bases). This CDR3 has 14 amino acids. The germline V gene has CDR1 MGHDK and CDR2 SYGVNS. Trimming shortened V by 6 bases and J by 6 bases, and 15 bases separated the two germline ends. Here the CDR3 DNA reads TGTGCCAGCAGCCCGTCCGGGACAATCAATGAGCAGTTCTTC. Residues: CASSPSGTINEQFF.

This clonotype has at least ten counts. The chain is built from TRBV6-2 or TRBV6-3 and TRBJ1-2; the D is unclear. Trimming shortened V by 4 bases and J by 1 base, and 13 bases separated the two germline ends. CDR3 length equals 15 residues. CDR1 is MNHEY, CDR2 SVGEGT, per germline. CDR3 sequence reads: CASSSPGESNYGYTF. CDR3 bases: TGTGCCAGCAGTTCCCCAGGAGAAAGTAACTATGGCTACACCTTC.

At least ten counts were recorded for this clonotype. The chain carries TRBV15 and TRBJ1-2, with a tentative D call TRBD1 (6 bases). Germline V gives CDR1 LNHNV, CDR2 YYDKDF (reference sequence). This CDR3 region has 15 residues. V was shortened by 3 bases and J by 0 bases, with 11 bases between the two germline ends. The CDR3 region is CATSSSGTTNYGYTF. The CDR3, as DNA: TGTGCCACCAGCAGCTCCGGGACAACTAACTATGGCTACACCTTC.

V gene TRBV7-2 combines with J gene TRBJ2-1, with D possibly TRBD2 on 5 matching bases. The germline V and J ends were trimmed by 2 bases and 10 bases, with 18 bases remaining between them. The CDR3 has 15 residues. Germline CDR1 and CDR2: SGHTA and FQGNSA. DNA of the CDR3: TGTGCCAGCAGCTTATTCGTCATGGGAGTAGGGGAGCAGTTCTTC. Translation gives CASSLFVMGVGEQFF.

In its sample, this clonotype was seen a few times. The V and J genes are TRBV20-1 and TRBJ1-2, with unresolved D. This CDR3 comprises 13 residues. Per the germline V gene, CDR1 is DFQATT and CDR2 is SNEGSKA (reference sequence). V lost 2 bases and J 7 bases, leaving 14 bases between the germline ends. CDR3: CSARKSLLSGYTF. CDR3 DNA sequence: TGCAGTGCTAGAAAGTCCCTACTCTCTGGCTACACCTTC.

The chain combines TRBV29-1 with TRBJ2-7; 7 bases are a match to TRBD1. The CDR3 spans 13 residues. Germline values: CDR1 SQVTM, CDR2 ANQGSEA. The V segment lost 6 bases and the J segment 2 bases; nucleotides outside the gene matches: 7. CDR3: CSVPGQSTYEQYF. CDR3 coding DNA: TGCAGCGTACCGGGACAGTCGACCTACGAGCAGTACTTC.

This clonotype has ten or more counts. CDR3 residues: CASSETRSYNEQFF. Written as DNA, the CDR3 is TGTGCCAGCAGTGAGACTCGGTCCTACAATGAGCAGTTCTTC. The chain uses TRBV2 and TRBJ2-1; no firm D call. With 3 bases removed from V and 1 base from J, the gap between germline ends came to 7 bases. The CDR3 totals 14 residues. CDR1 and CDR2 (germline): SNHLY, FYNNEI.

This clonotype was observed many times. The CDR3 nucleotides read TGCAGTGCTAGAGTGGGGACTAGCGGGGACGGGGAGCTGTTTTTT. Translating it yields CSARVGTSGDGELFF. This chain uses TRBV20-1 with TRBJ2-2, with 13 bases that match TRBD2. V trimming: 1 base; J trimming: 7 bases; junction bases outside the gene matches: 3. This CDR3 is built from 15 residues. Germline CDR1 DFQATT, CDR2 SNEGSKA (reference sequence).